Listed here is a single T cell receptor (beta chain). The data are from a study of blood T cell repertoires in COVID-19. In the authors' methods: Amplifying reference gene primers gave estimates of nucleated cell counts. The protocol was immunoSEQ multiplex PCR, while the TCRdb copy is restricted to in-frame clones and leaves out a portion. Clone size and the V and J calls come from that table; the DNA yielded D and trimming. The sample records about 220,000 clones, about 85% being singletons. Per germline, CDR1 LNHDA and CDR2 SQIVND (reference sequence). The length of the CDR3 is 15 residues. Trimming took 5 bases from V and 6 from J, leaving 16 bases between them.

The sequenced sample consisted of peripheral blood. The chain couples TRBV19 to TRBJ2-2; TRBD2 might be the D (6 bases). This clonotype originated in a middle-aged man with acute or convalescent COVID-19. The CDR3: CASSHVEGWAGELFF. CDR3 sequence (DNA): TGTGCCAGTAGTCACGTGGAGGGTTGGGCCGGGGAGCTGTTTTTT.